The entry that follows covers one T cell receptor (beta chain) sequence. The CDR3 runs to 15 residues. Trimming removed 5 bases from V and 5 bases from J, with 18 bases in between. The V gene's germline CDR1 is ENHRY and CDR2 SYGVKD. The record originates from a study of OX40 agonist ivuxolimab in advanced cancers. The data were produced by immunoSEQ multiplex PCR, yet TCRdb's version contains in-frame clones alone and is incomplete. The sample shows about 73,000 clones, about 85% of them seen only once. Sequencing was performed on CD4+ or CD8+ T cells sorted from blood, taken in a trial of the OX40 agonist ivuxolimab. The genes are TRBV10-3 and TRBJ2-5, with D tentatively TRBD1 or TRBD2 (6 bases each). This receptor was identified in an adult with an advanced solid tumor such as melanoma, head and neck, liver or kidney cancer. The CDR3 sequence: CAISPSGAEEETQYF. The CDR3 DNA reads TGTGCCATCAGTCCATCGGGGGCAGAGGAGGAGACCCAGTACTTC.